The 19 T cell receptor beta chains below were found in one sample sequenced in a study of T cells in Graves' hyperthyroidism and ophthalmopathy. TCR beta CDR3 regions were amplified from RNA. RT-PCR in the first round (using the HTBI primer set) targeted the TCR CDR3. TCRdb reprocessed the multiplex PCR reads via MiXCR and lists one record per CDR3 protein. The data show 660,000 or so distinct CDR3 sequences, with about 45% seen just once and roughly 6.5% held by the top ten. The sequencing sample was made of peripheral blood or thyroid tissue (not recorded which). These receptors were taken from an adult man with Graves' disease, either hyperthyroidism or ophthalmopathy (not recorded which).

The rearrangement joins TRBV6-5 to TRBJ1-5; D uncertain. This CDR3 spans 12 amino acids. Trimming removed 5 bases at V and 6 bases at J, with 8 bases between. CDR1 is MNHEY, CDR2 SVGAGI, per germline. The CDR3 coding sequence is TGTGCCAGCAGTGCAGACGGTCAGCCCCAGCATTTT. It yields the protein CASSADGQPQHF.

In this sample, this clonotype turned up many times. The rearrangement links TRBV7-8 to TRBJ1-5, with unresolved D. Trimming took off 5 bases at V and 0 bases at J, with 8 bases between the two ends. This CDR3 contains 14 residues. Germline loops: CDR1 SGHVS, CDR2 FQNEAQ. The CDR3 protein is CASSMDGSNQPQHF. As DNA, the CDR3 is TGTGCCAGCAGCATGGACGGTAGCAATCAGCCCCAGCATTTT.

This clonotype was detected ten times or more. V and J are TRBV19 and TRBJ1-2; no clear D gene. The CDR3 loop spans 13 amino acids. Germline V gene sequence: CDR1 LNHDA, CDR2 SQIVND (reference sequence). The V end lost 4 bases, the J end lost 4 bases, and 10 bases lay between the germline ends. The DNA for the CDR3 is TGTGCCAGTAGTAGCCAGGACGGCTATGGCTACACCTTC. Its translation: CASSSQDGYGYTF. The whole variable domain, filled in from reference TRBV19 and TRBJ1-2, reads DGGITQSPKYLFRKEGQNVTLSCEQNLNHDAMYWYRQDPGQGLRLIYYSQIVNDFQKGDIAEGYSVSREKKESFPLTVTSAQKNPTAFYLCASSSQDGYGYTFGSGTRLTVV.

As to this clonotype: A much larger clone differs by one base, so this may be a read error. The chain joins TRBV10-3 to TRBJ1-4, with 8 bases matching TRBD1. The germline gives CDR1 ENHRY, CDR2 SYGVKD. After removal of 2 bases from V and 8 bases from J, the junction contained 7 bases not matched to a gene. The length of the CDR3 is 15 residues. CDR3 sequence: CAISETGQGEEKLFF. The CDR3 bases are TGTGCCATCAGTGAGACCGGACAGGGCGAGGAAAAACTGTTTTTT.

CDR3 DNA sequence: TGTGCCAGCAGCTTTACCGGGACAAACCACGAGCAGTACTTC. It codes for CASSFTGTNHEQYF. The chain links TRBV7-9 to TRBJ2-7; D is possibly TRBD1 (6 bases). The CDR3 contains 14 residues. The germline gives CDR1 SEHNR, CDR2 FQNEAQ (reference sequence). V lost 3 bases to trimming and J lost 5 bases, with 14 bases between them.

There are many counts of this clonotype. The chain links TRBV2 to TRBJ1-6, with D possibly matching TRBD1 (6 bases). The V and J ends lost 7 bases and 4 bases respectively, with 14 bases between them. CDR1 SNHLY and CDR2 FYNNEI come from the germline V gene. This CDR3 has 15 amino acids. The CDR3 spells CASMERDKYNSPLHF. CDR3 nucleotides: TGTGCCAGCATGGAACGGGACAAGTATAATTCACCCCTCCACTTT.

This clonotype occurred many times. The V gene is TRBV29-1, the J gene TRBJ2-7; D might be TRBD2 (6 bases). From germline, CDR1 is SQVTM and CDR2 ANQGSEA. There are 14 residues in the CDR3. Trimming stripped 2 bases from V and 5 bases from J, with 16 bases between. CDR3 nucleotides: TGCAGCGTTGAATTGGCTAGCAGGAGGGACGAGCAGTACTTC. Encoded protein: CSVELASRRDEQYF.

This clonotype was observed many times. At one end, the junction sequence differs from germline, possibly due to a read error. The J gene is TRBJ1-5, the V gene TRBV19; 9 bases map to TRBD1. The CDR3 loop spans 14 amino acids. Germline lookup yields CDR1 LNHDA and CDR2 SQIVND (reference sequence). CDR3 region: CASSITGGGQPQHF. The CDR3 DNA is TGTGCCAGCAGTATAACAGGGGGCGGGCAGCCCCAGCATTTT.

Note on this clonotype: A much larger clone lies a single base off, so this may be a read error. This chain connects TRBV24-1 to TRBJ1-1; 8 bases map to TRBD1. The germline CDR1 and CDR2 sequences are KGHDR and SFDVKD. This CDR3 has 13 residues. Trimming at V came to 4 bases and at J to 3 bases, leaving 0 bases not matched to a gene. The CDR3 DNA reads as TGTGCCACCAGTGAGACAGGGGACACTGAAGCTTTCTTT. Its translation: CATSETGDTEAFF.

This chain uses TRBV7-9 with TRBJ1-5; D gene unclear. Looked up from germline, CDR1 is SEHNR and CDR2 is FQNEAQ (reference sequence). The CDR3 contains 14 residues. Between the trimmed V and J ends, which lost 1 base and 6 bases, there was a span of 10 bases. The CDR3 bases are TGTGCCAGCAGCTTAGGTGTGGGGATTCAGCCCCAGCATTTT. As protein: CASSLGVGIQPQHF. Supplemented by reference TRBV7-9 and TRBJ1-5, the full variable domain reads DTGVSQNPRHKITKRGQNVTFRCDPISEHNRLYWYRQTLGQGPEFLTYFQNEAQLEKSRLLSDRFSAERPKGSFSTLEIQRTEQGDSAMYLCASSLGVGIQPQHFGDGTRLSIL.

In regard to this clonotype: At one boundary the junction diverges from the germline segment, which might be a read error. V gene TRBV24-1 combines with J gene TRBJ1-5; TRBD1 aligns across 9 bases. The CDR3 totals 16 residues. Germline CDR1 KGHDR, CDR2 SFDVKD. The CDR3 sequence: CASSEAGQGKNQPQHF. The CDR3 DNA follows: TGTGCCTCCAGTGAAGCCGGACAGGGGAAAAATCAGCCCCAGCATTTT.

The chain has TRBV7-9 and TRBJ1-3; no definite D call. CDR1 is SEHNR and CDR2 is FQNEAQ in the germline V gene (reference sequence). The V end lost 5 bases, the J end lost 3 bases, and 17 bases lay between the germline ends. The CDR3 totals 16 residues. The CDR3 DNA follows: TGTGCCAGCAGCCTCAGGACCGCTACCTATGGAAACACCATATATTTT. It yields the protein CASSLRTATYGNTIYF.

This rearrangement joins TRBV9 to TRBJ2-7, with 9 nucleotides matching TRBD1. The germline CDR1 and CDR2 sequences are SGDLS and YYNGEE. J was trimmed by 4 bases and V by 7 bases; bases with no gene match: 6. This CDR3 is 13 amino acids long. As DNA, the CDR3 is TGTGCCAGCCGCGGGACAGGGAAGTACGAGCAGTACTTC. Translated, it gives CASRGTGKYEQYF.

Only a few counts were recorded for this clonotype. The chain links TRBV7-2 to TRBJ2-7; 10 nucleotides agree with TRBD2. The germline V gene encodes CDR1 SGHTA and CDR2 FQGNSA. The CDR3 contains 16 residues. After removal of 2 bases from V and 3 bases from J, the junction contained 7 bases not matched to a gene. Here the CDR3 reads CASSLLAGDAGYEQYF. The CDR3 DNA reads TGTGCCAGCAGCTTACTAGCGGGAGACGCGGGCTACGAGCAGTACTTC.

This clonotype showed up just a few times. V usage is TRBV24-1 and J usage is TRBJ2-7; 9 nucleotides match TRBD1. The V segment lost 4 bases and the J segment 6 bases; nucleotides outside the gene matches: 6. Germline-derived CDR1 and CDR2 are KGHDR and SFDVKD. The length of the CDR3 is 14 residues. In nucleotides, the CDR3 is TGTGCCACCAGTGACCCGGGACAGGGAAGCGAGCAGTACTTC. It is translated as CATSDPGQGSEQYF.

This clonotype was seen at least ten times. The rearrangement links TRBV4-1 to TRBJ1-5; no reliable D call. Trimming shortened V by 1 base and J by 5 bases, and 6 bases separated the two germline ends. The CDR3 runs 13 residues. Germline V lookup: CDR1 MGHRA, CDR2 YSYEKL. The DNA of the CDR3 is TGCGCCAGCAGCCAAGCTCTTCATCAGCCCCAGCATTTT. This gives the protein CASSQALHQPQHF.

This clonotype was seen more than once but under ten times. The chain has TRBV7-9 and TRBJ2-5, with TRBD2 identical over 8 bases. CDR3 length: 14 amino acids. The germline V gene has CDR1 SEHNR and CDR2 FQNEAQ (reference sequence). V dropped 6 bases and J dropped 5; count of bases not matched to a gene: 8. As DNA, the CDR3 is TGTGCCAGCAGTGCCGGGACTAGGAGGGAGACCCAGTACTTC. This gives the protein CASSAGTRRETQYF.

The chain is built from TRBV7-9 and TRBJ1-6; no reliable D call. CDR1 is SEHNR, CDR2 FQNEAQ, per germline (reference sequence). Trimming took 1 base from V and 12 from J, leaving 13 bases between them. The CDR3 has 14 amino acids. The CDR3 region is CASSLDLYNGPLHF. CDR3 DNA: TGTGCCAGCAGCTTAGATCTGTACAACGGACCCCTCCACTTT.

This clonotype has a count of ten or more. The rearrangement uses TRBV29-1 and TRBJ1-2; 10 bases map to TRBD1. This CDR3 region has 15 residues. Germline V gene lookup returns CDR1 SQVTM and CDR2 ANQGSEA. J lost 2 bases, V lost 4 bases, and 7 bases had no gene match. The CDR3 DNA reads TGCAGCGTTGTGATATCGGGACAGGGGAACTATGGCTACACCTTC. Translating gives CSVVISGQGNYGYTF. The full variable domain, rest sourced from reference TRBV29-1 and TRBJ1-2, is SAVISQKPSRDICQRGTSLTIQCQVDSQVTMMFWYRQQPGQSLTLIATANQGSEATYESGFVIDKFPISRPNLTFSTLTVSNMSPEDSSIYLCSVVISGQGNYGYTFGSGTRLTVV.